This T cell receptor (beta chain) was found in a study of cytotoxic CD8 clonotypes in ibrutinib-treated CLL. Study-wide points: Sampling time points were not equivalent between sustained-remission and progressing patients.

There are 13 residues in the CDR3. Trimming shortened V by 1 base and J by 1 base, and 4 bases separated the two germline ends. Germline V gene sequence: CDR1 SGHAT, CDR2 FQNNGV. Repertoires were generated with immunoSEQ multiplex PCR, while TCRdb's copy carries only in-frame clones and drops some. The sample holds around 330,000 clones, around 66% seen once. This clone was counted ten times or more. The antigen is unknown. Other DNA sequences from this sample encode an identical CDR3 as well. The sample in question was PBMCs, obtained after 36 months of ibrutinib treatment. V and J are TRBV11-2 and TRBJ1-1; no definite D call. The sequence came from a human donor with chronic lymphocytic leukemia. CDR3: CASSLGGNTEAFF. In DNA, the CDR3 is TGTGCCAGCAGCTTAGGAGGGAACACTGAAGCTTTCTTT.